This T cell receptor (beta chain) was retrieved from a study of cytomegalovirus exposure and HLA in healthy donors. An approximately 120-subject validation cohort, separate from the roughly 700-subject first cohort, supplied the donors. Assay used: immunoSEQ multiplex PCR; TCRdb lists only in-frame clones, some missing. The repertoire has 160,000 or so clones, 86% of them found once; the top ten carry less than 3%. Trimming took 0 bases from V and 1 from J, leaving 12 bases between them. Germline assignment: CDR1 MNHEY and CDR2 SVGAGI. This CDR3 spans 16 amino acids. The specimen was PBMCs. The sequence derives from a man between 18 and 35 years old in good health and CMV-seropositive. V is TRBV6-5 and J is TRBJ1-1, with D unresolved. CDR3 region: CASSYSITLTNTEAFF. The CDR3 nucleotides are TGTGCCAGCAGTTACTCGATAACTCTTACGAACACTGAAGCTTTCTTT.